This T cell receptor beta chain is from a study of OX40 agonist ivuxolimab in advanced cancers. Study details: Roughly two fifths of patients had received prior checkpoint inhibitor therapy. Study results and caveats: Certain nonresponders likewise exhibited a low normalized T-cell clonal expansion.

With regard to this clone: As yet, its antigen is unknown.

The V gene lost 4 bases and the J gene lost 7 bases, with 18 bases spanning the gap. The germline V gene has CDR1 SGHNT and CDR2 YYREEE (reference sequence). This CDR3 has 14 amino acids. Here immunoSEQ multiplex PCR was the method, and the copy in TCRdb shows in-frame clones only, minus some. Among approximately 80,000 clones, about 85% were seen once, and the ten largest hold less than 4.5%. The clonotype comes from an adult with an advanced solid tumor such as melanoma, head and neck, liver or kidney cancer. The rearrangement uses TRBV5-4 and TRBJ2-7; TRBD1 is a possible D gene (6 bases). The material sequenced was CD4+ or CD8+ T cells sorted from blood, taken in a trial of the OX40 agonist ivuxolimab. DNA of the CDR3: TGTGCCAGCAGCGACCAGGGGAACGGTAGGGAGCAGTACTTC. Amino acids: CASSDQGNGREQYF.